This passage covers 30 T cell receptor beta chains from one sample sequenced in a study of shared clonotypes between healthy human individuals. Sequencing used immunoSEQ multiplex PCR; TCRdb keeps in-frame clones, though not all of them. The profile shows hundreds of thousands of clones, 74% of them singletons. Sequencing was carried out using memory CD4+ T cells sorted from blood. Documented subset: CD45RA-negative fraction. The receptors shown here come from a woman aged 25 to 39 in good health.

The J gene is TRBJ1-2, the V gene TRBV7-9; D remains ambiguous. With 1 base removed from V and 4 bases from J, the gap between germline ends came to 7 bases. The CDR3 contains 13 residues. Germline-derived CDR1 and CDR2 are SEHNR and FQNEAQ (reference sequence). The CDR3 DNA follows: TGTGCCAGCAGCTTAGAGGCTGCCTATGGCTACACCTTC. Translating it yields CASSLEAAYGYTF. Full variable domain (remainder filled in from reference TRBV7-9 and TRBJ1-2): DTGVSQNPRHKITKRGQNVTFRCDPISEHNRLYWYRQTLGQGPEFLTYFQNEAQLEKSRLLSDRFSAERPKGSFSTLEIQRTEQGDSAMYLCASSLEAAYGYTFGSGTRLTVV.

This clone was seen just once. The genes are TRBV7-9 and TRBJ1-1; D perhaps matches TRBD1 (5 bases). The CDR3 totals 16 residues. V was trimmed by 5 bases and J by 1 base, leaving 17 bases between them. CDR1 and CDR2 (germline): SEHNR, FQNEAQ (reference sequence). CDR3 protein: CASSPPGRIKNTEAFF. The CDR3 DNA follows: TGTGCCAGCAGCCCTCCGGGACGGATAAAGAACACTGAAGCTTTCTTT.

The gene calls are TRBV5-1 and TRBJ2-2; 8 nucleotides line up with TRBD1. Germline V gene data show CDR1 as SGHRS and CDR2 as YFSETQ. Unmatched junction bases numbered 6, after V lost 4 bases and J lost 4 bases. The CDR3 runs to 15 residues. The CDR3 reads CASSKQTGATGELFF. The CDR3 bases are TGCGCCAGCAGCAAGCAGACAGGGGCCACCGGGGAGCTGTTTTTT. Filled out from reference TRBV5-1 and TRBJ2-2, the complete variable domain reads KAGVTQTPRYLIKTRGQQVTLSCSPISGHRSVSWYQQTPGQGLQFLFEYFSETQRNKGNFPGRFSGRQFSNSRSEMNVSTLELGDSALYLCASSKQTGATGELFFGEGSRLTVL.

The gene calls are TRBV4-1 and TRBJ1-4; 7 nucleotides match TRBD1. V lost 5 bases to trimming and J lost 4 bases; unmatched junction nucleotides: 7. Germline assignment: CDR1 MGHRA and CDR2 YSYEKL. The CDR3 sequence is 15 residues long. CDR3 sequence reads: CASSSTTGSNEKLFF. CDR3 DNA: TGCGCCAGCAGCTCAACGACAGGGAGTAATGAAAAACTGTTTTTT.

V and J are TRBV6-5 and TRBJ1-2; 8 bases map to TRBD1. This CDR3 spans 14 amino acids. The germline CDR1 and CDR2 sequences are MNHEY and SVGAGI. V shed 7 bases and J 4 bases; nucleotides not matched to a gene: 8. DNA of the CDR3: TGTGCCAGCACCACAACTCAGGGGGCCTATGGCTACACCTTC. Translating gives CASTTTQGAYGYTF.

This clone was observed a single time. This chain connects TRBV5-1 to TRBJ2-1, with D tentatively TRBD1 or TRBD2 (6 bases each). Trimming shortened V by 4 bases and J by 4 bases, and 21 bases separated the two germline ends. Germline assignment: CDR1 SGHRS and CDR2 YFSETQ. The length of the CDR3 is 17 residues. The CDR3 region is CASSLGGGRGAYNEQFF. The CDR3 DNA is TGCGCCAGCAGCCTCGGAGGGGGGCGCGGGGCATACAATGAGCAGTTCTTC.

The chain links TRBV4-1 to TRBJ2-4; tentatively, D is TRBD1 (6 bases). This CDR3 has 17 amino acids. Germline V CDR1 and CDR2: MGHRA, YSYEKL. Trimming took 0 bases from V and 3 from J, leaving 15 bases between them. CDR3 in DNA: TGCGCCAGCAGCCAAGATATAAGGGGGTCTAGCAAAAACATTCAGTACTTC. Translating it yields CASSQDIRGSSKNIQYF.

This clone was seen a few times. As DNA, the CDR3 is TGTGCCAGCTCCCCTACAAGCCTGACAGGTGCTTATGGCTACACCTTC. Residues: CASSPTSLTGAYGYTF. This chain uses TRBV18 with TRBJ1-2, with D perhaps matching TRBD1 (6 bases). Germline CDR1 and CDR2: KGHSH and LQKENI. There are 16 residues in the CDR3. Trimming shortened V by 6 bases and J by 5 bases, and 22 bases separated the two germline ends.

The rearrangement links TRBV7-9 to TRBJ2-2, with 11 bases fitting TRBD2. The V segment lost 5 bases and the J segment 2 bases; nucleotides outside the gene matches: 4. The germline gives CDR1 SEHNR, CDR2 FQNEAQ (reference sequence). The CDR3 extends over 16 amino acids. DNA for the CDR3: TGTGCCAGCAGCGGGGGGACTAGCGGTAACACCGGGGAGCTGTTTTTT. This translates into CASSGGTSGNTGELFF.

The genes are TRBV5-6 and TRBJ1-2; D remains ambiguous. The length of the CDR3 is 14 residues. V was shortened by 5 bases and J by 3 bases, with 14 bases between the two germline ends. Germline-derived CDR1 and CDR2 are SGHDT and YYEEEE. In DNA form, the CDR3 reads TGTGCCAGCAGTGGACGGTCTCTGGACTATGGCTACACCTTC. Encoded protein: CASSGRSLDYGYTF.

J is TRBJ1-5 and V is TRBV23-1; D perhaps matches TRBD1 (6 bases). TRBV23-1 is an ORF; its function is uncertain. This CDR3 has 11 residues. Trimming pared 11 bases from V and 5 bases from J, leaving 10 bases between. The chain's CDR3 is CAGSGDQPQHF. The CDR3 coding sequence is TGCGCCGGGTCAGGGGATCAGCCCCAGCATTTT.

As regards this clone: Compared with germline, one end of the junction differs, possibly owing to a read error. The chain employs TRBV2 and TRBJ2-2; TRBD2 matches at 9 bases. The germline V gene has CDR1 SNHLY and CDR2 FYNNEI. This CDR3 has 14 residues. The CDR3 coding sequence is TGTGCCAGCAGTTCTAGCGGGAACCCCGGGGAGCTGTTTTTT. As protein: CASSSSGNPGELFF. Supplemented by reference TRBV2 and TRBJ2-2, the full variable domain reads EPEVTQTPSHQVTQMGQEVILRCVPISNHLYFYWYRQILGQKVEFLVSFYNNEISEKSEIFDDQFSVERPDGSNFTLKIRSTKLEDSAMYFCASSSSGNPGELFFGEGSRLTVL.

The chain joins TRBV14 to TRBJ1-2; D remains unclear. The CDR3 length is 13 residues. V was trimmed by 0 bases and J by 5 bases, leaving 7 bases between them. CDR1 is SGHDN, CDR2 FVKESK, per germline. The CDR3 nucleotides read TGTGCCAGCAGCCAAGATAACGCGTATGGCTACACCTTC. Translation gives CASSQDNAYGYTF.

V gene TRBV14 combines with J gene TRBJ1-4; 9 bases are a match to TRBD1. Germline CDR1 reads SGHDN; CDR2 reads FVKESK. V lost 6 bases to trimming and J lost 1 base; unmatched junction nucleotides: 3. This CDR3 is 15 amino acids long. CDR3 sequence reads: CASSGQGKTNEKLFF. Here the CDR3 DNA reads TGTGCCAGCAGTGGACAGGGGAAAACTAATGAAAAACTGTTTTTT.

The chain links TRBV19 to TRBJ1-2; weak D call: TRBD1 (5 bases). This CDR3 spans 16 amino acids. With 5 bases removed from V and 2 bases from J, the gap between germline ends came to 18 bases. The germline V gene encodes CDR1 LNHDA and CDR2 SQIVND (reference sequence). CDR3 sequence: CASSGPPGTGNYGYTF. CDR3 in DNA: TGTGCCAGTAGTGGTCCCCCCGGGACGGGGAACTATGGCTACACCTTC.

J is TRBJ2-1 and V is TRBV6-1, with TRBD2 as a possible D gene (5 bases). V lost 1 base to trimming and J lost 12 bases, with 22 bases between them. Germline assignment: CDR1 MNHNS and CDR2 SASEGT. The CDR3 consists of 16 residues. CDR3 bases: TGTGCCAGCAGTGAAGAACATACACCTAGGGTGGCGGGGCAGTTCTTC. Translated: CASSEEHTPRVAGQFF.

This chain joins TRBV13 and TRBJ2-1; maybe TRBD1 (5 bases). The CDR3 contains 14 residues. Trimming removed 2 bases from V and 4 bases from J, with 9 bases in between. Germline lookup yields CDR1 PRHDT and CDR2 FYEKMQ (reference sequence). The chain's CDR3 is CASSLQGSYNEQFF. For the CDR3, the DNA is TGTGCCAGCAGCTTACAGGGTTCGTACAATGAGCAGTTCTTC.

This clone was seen once. The V gene is TRBV2, the J gene TRBJ2-7, with 8 nucleotides matching TRBD2. J gave up 2 bases and V 7 bases, and 7 bases lay outside the gene matches. From germline, CDR1 is SNHLY and CDR2 FYNNEI. This CDR3 is 14 amino acids long. This CDR3 reads CASISGTRTYEQYF. CDR3 DNA: TGTGCCAGCATATCCGGGACTAGAACCTACGAGCAGTACTTC.

The rearrangement uses TRBV6-1 and TRBJ2-3; TRBD1 or TRBD2 may be the D gene (7 bases each). CDR1 is MNHNS and CDR2 is SASEGT in the germline V gene. CDR3 length: 14 residues. Trimming shortened V by 7 bases and J by 5 bases, and 16 bases separated the two germline ends. CDR3 coding DNA: TGTGCCAGCACCCTAGCAGGGGGGGTAGATACGCAGTATTTT. It translates to CASTLAGGVDTQYF.

The chain has TRBV5-1 and TRBJ2-3; TRBD2 agrees at 7 bases. Germline V gives CDR1 SGHRS, CDR2 YFSETQ. The CDR3 loop spans 14 amino acids. V lost 0 bases and J lost 3; bases outside the gene matches: 1. In DNA, the CDR3 is TGCGCCAGCAGCTTGGGGGGAGGGACAGATACGCAGTATTTT. Amino acid sequence: CASSLGGGTDTQYF.

The chain joins TRBV25-1 to TRBJ1-5; possible D gene TRBD1, 6 bases. The V gene's germline CDR1 is MGHDK and CDR2 SYGVNS. CDR3 length equals 14 residues. V shed 6 bases and J shed 6 bases, with 15 bases lying between them. The CDR3 is CASRAGRGGQPQHF. The CDR3, as DNA: TGTGCCAGCAGAGCTGGCAGGGGAGGTCAGCCCCAGCATTTT.

This CDR3 is CASSPGSGSPYNEQFF. The CDR3 bases are TGCGCCAGCAGCCCCGGTAGCGGATCGCCCTACAATGAGCAGTTCTTC. The J gene is TRBJ2-1, the V gene TRBV5-1, with D possibly matching TRBD2 (6 bases). The CDR3 loop spans 16 amino acids. Trimming took 4 bases from V and 2 from J, leaving 16 bases between them. Germline values: CDR1 SGHRS, CDR2 YFSETQ.

The CDR3 loop is CASRPGFQSTGELFF. The CDR3 bases are TGTGCCAGCAGGCCAGGGTTTCAAAGCACCGGGGAGCTGTTTTTT. This chain uses TRBV28 with TRBJ2-2; possible D gene TRBD1, 5 bases. V was cut by 6 bases and J by 4 bases, with 15 bases left in between. The CDR3 has 15 residues. The germline CDR1 and CDR2 sequences are MDHEN and SYDVKM.

V and J are TRBV27 and TRBJ1-3; a weak D match, TRBD1 (6 bases). Germline V gene sequence: CDR1 MNHEY, CDR2 SMNVEV (reference sequence). The CDR3 consists of 15 residues. V was cut by 6 bases and J by 4 bases, with 16 bases left in between. CDR3 bases: TGTGCCAGCAGCTTCCAGGGGCTAAAAGGAAACACCATATATTTT. Amino acid sequence: CASSFQGLKGNTIYF.

The chain uses TRBV6-6 and TRBJ2-5; the D gene could be TRBD1 or TRBD2 (6 bases each). The CDR3 is 14 amino acids. The germline CDR1 and CDR2 sequences are MNHNY and SVGAGI (reference sequence). The ends were cut back, 5 bases at V and 5 bases at J, with 15 bases in the middle. The CDR3 coding sequence is TGTGCCAGCAGTATAGGGGGGAAGGGGGAGACCCAGTACTTC. Translated: CASSIGGKGETQYF.

This clone showed up just a few times. The sample holds other DNA sequences that translate to the same CDR3. The gene calls are TRBV28 and TRBJ1-5; D call uncertain. This CDR3 contains 11 residues. The ends were cut back, 6 bases at V and 4 bases at J, with 4 bases in the middle. Looked up from germline, CDR1 is MDHEN and CDR2 is SYDVKM. CDR3 in amino acids: CASSTNQPQHF. The CDR3 region has the DNA TGTGCCAGCAGCACGAATCAGCCCCAGCATTTT.

This clone was counted a few times. The V gene is TRBV20-1, the J gene TRBJ2-1; tentatively, D is TRBD1 (6 bases). Germline V CDR1 and CDR2: DFQATT, SNEGSKA (reference sequence). The CDR3 has 11 amino acids. Here the CDR3 reads CSLLPGTQQFF. The CDR3 bases are TGCAGCCTCCTCCCCGGGACACAGCAGTTCTTC.

The rearrangement uses TRBV11-2 and TRBJ2-1; possible D gene TRBD2, 5 bases. The germline CDR1 and CDR2 sequences are SGHAT and FQNNGV. Trimming shortened V by 1 base and J by 5 bases, and 6 bases separated the two germline ends. This CDR3 contains 13 residues. CDR3 sequence reads: CASSLATNNEQFF. Written as DNA, the CDR3 is TGTGCCAGCAGCTTAGCGACTAACAATGAGCAGTTCTTC.

This clone has just a few counts. V and J are TRBV4-1 and TRBJ2-7; a possible D gene is TRBD2 (6 bases). This CDR3 is 18 amino acids long. Germline values: CDR1 MGHRA, CDR2 YSYEKL. Trimming shortened V by 3 bases and J by 0 bases, and 21 bases separated the two germline ends. The CDR3 sequence is CASSQRVFERASSYEQYF. The CDR3, as DNA: TGCGCCAGCAGCCAGAGAGTGTTCGAGCGGGCGAGCTCCTACGAGCAGTACTTC.

This clone was detected ten times or more. The gene calls are TRBV4-1 and TRBJ1-5, with 8 bases fitting TRBD1. Germline V gene sequence: CDR1 MGHRA, CDR2 YSYEKL. The CDR3 totals 16 residues. V trimming: 0 bases; J trimming: 5 bases; junction bases outside the gene matches: 6. The CDR3 coding sequence is TGCGCCAGCAGCCAAGACTCGGCAGGGGGCCATCAGCCCCAGCATTTT. This encodes CASSQDSAGGHQPQHF.